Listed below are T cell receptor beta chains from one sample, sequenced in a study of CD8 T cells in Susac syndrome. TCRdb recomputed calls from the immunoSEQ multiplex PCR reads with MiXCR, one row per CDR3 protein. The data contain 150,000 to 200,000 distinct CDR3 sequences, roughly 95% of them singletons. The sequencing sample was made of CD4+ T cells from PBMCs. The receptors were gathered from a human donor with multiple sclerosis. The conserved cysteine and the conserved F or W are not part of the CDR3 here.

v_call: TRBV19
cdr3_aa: ASSLNEGLAGVNEQF

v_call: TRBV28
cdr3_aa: ASSLSGPNQPQH

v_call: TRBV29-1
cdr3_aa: SVSSGDLTDTQY

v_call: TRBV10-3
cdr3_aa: AISDLADNEQF

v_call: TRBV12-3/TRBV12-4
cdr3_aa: ASSSDRVVNEQF

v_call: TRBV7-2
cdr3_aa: ASRTSGSARTDTQY

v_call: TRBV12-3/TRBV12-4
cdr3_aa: ASSLGQGFSEAF

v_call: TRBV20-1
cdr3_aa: SASSGGAYEQY

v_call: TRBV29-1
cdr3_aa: SGRDHRYGYT

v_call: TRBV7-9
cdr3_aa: ASSPGTILGETQY

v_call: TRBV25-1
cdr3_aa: ASSSRNTIY

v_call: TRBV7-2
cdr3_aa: ASTPGWFNEQF

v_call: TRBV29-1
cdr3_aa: SVARDGGLLNTEAF

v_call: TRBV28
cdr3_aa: ASTDVGELF

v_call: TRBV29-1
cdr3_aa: SAGEGEKLF

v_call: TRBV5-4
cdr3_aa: ASSLSTGHFAGELF

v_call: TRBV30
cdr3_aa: AWGAGRVRGEKLF

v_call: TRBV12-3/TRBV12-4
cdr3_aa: ASSPRSGYYEQY

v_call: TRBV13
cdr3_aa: ASSPRYRGVADTQY

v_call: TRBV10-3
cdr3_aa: AISVAALSSTDTQY

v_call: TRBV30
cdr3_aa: AWNLGAKNIQY

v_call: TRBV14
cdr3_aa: ASSQLPGHRAGYT

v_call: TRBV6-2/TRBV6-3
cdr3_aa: ASSYTSSGANVPT

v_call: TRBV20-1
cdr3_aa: SARTWGEGVNEQF

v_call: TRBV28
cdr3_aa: ASSLPGHEQF

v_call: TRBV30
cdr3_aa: AWSVGTVNYGYT

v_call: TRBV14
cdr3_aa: ASSAHQGSYEQY

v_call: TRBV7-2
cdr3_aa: ASSFTSGQETQY

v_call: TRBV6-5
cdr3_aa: ASMGHYYEQY

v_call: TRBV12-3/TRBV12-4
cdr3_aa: ASSPGLAGAAYEQY

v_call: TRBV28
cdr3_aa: ASSFAGGPSYEQY

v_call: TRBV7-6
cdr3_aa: ASSLTCTQGRDLLEETQY

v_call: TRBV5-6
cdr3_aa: ASSGAVLYEQY

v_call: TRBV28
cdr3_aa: ASSQGHNLFRNQPQH

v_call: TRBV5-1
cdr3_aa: ASSWGGTGDTGELF

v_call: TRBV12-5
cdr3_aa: ASGSANTGELF

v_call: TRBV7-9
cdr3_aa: ASSLAGGGGTEAF

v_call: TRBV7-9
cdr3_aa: ASSLEGAPRAHYGYT

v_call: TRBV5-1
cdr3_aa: ASSFTGTANTEAF

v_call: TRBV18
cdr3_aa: ASSPRTEAF

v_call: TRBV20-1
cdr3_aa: SAGGSGRTYEQY

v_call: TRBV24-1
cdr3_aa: ATSDLTGTRPEQF

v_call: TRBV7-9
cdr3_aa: ASSQGGSVETQY

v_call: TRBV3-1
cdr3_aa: ASSQVGTVGGYT

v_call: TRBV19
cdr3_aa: ASSSPPGGTDTQY

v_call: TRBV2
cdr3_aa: AFQTGINTGELF

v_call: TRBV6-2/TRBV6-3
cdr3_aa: ASSWGFNGNTIY

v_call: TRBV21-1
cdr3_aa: ASSGLDRYNEQF

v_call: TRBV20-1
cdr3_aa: SARVFANIQY

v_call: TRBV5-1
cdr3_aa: ASSRTSGNTGELF

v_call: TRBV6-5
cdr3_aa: ATYSGRATDTQY

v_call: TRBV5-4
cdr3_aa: ASHRDRGNTEAF

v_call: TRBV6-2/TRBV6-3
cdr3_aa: ASPPAEGTTKETQY

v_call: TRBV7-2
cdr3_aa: ASRYGGNTEAF

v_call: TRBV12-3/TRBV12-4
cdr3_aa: ASSVDRGHGYT

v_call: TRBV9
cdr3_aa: ASSVAASNYGYT

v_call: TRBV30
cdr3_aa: AWTDRDEQF